The 6 T cell receptor beta chains reported below all come from one sample, sequenced in a study of spatial heterogeneity in lung cancer. Described time point: sample taken at primary tumor resection. No cell sorting; template was whole RNA from tumor, lung tissue or PBMC. TCRdb called the 5' RACE reads again in MiXCR, with one record for every CDR3 protein. The table includes 10,000 to 15,000 distinct CDR3 sequences, about a sixth detected once. The input for sequencing was PBMCs, taken at surgery. These receptors originate from a male donor with early-stage non-small cell lung cancer.

This clonotype occurred many times. The J gene is TRBJ2-1, the V gene TRBV24-1; D unresolved. Germline CDR1 KGHDR, CDR2 SFDVKD. The CDR3 spans 15 residues. V was trimmed by 5 bases and J by 6 bases, leaving 16 bases between them. The CDR3 bases are TGTGCCACCAGTGCTAACGGTCCATGGGGCAATGAGCAGTTCTTC. As protein: CATSANGPWGNEQFF.

The rearrangement links TRBV20-1 to TRBJ2-7, with 11 bases aligning to TRBD1. This CDR3 has 13 residues. Germline trimming cut 5 bases from V and 2 bases from J; bases unmatched to any gene: 2. Germline loops: CDR1 DFQATT, CDR2 SNEGSKA (reference sequence). The CDR3 sequence is CSAGDRGTYEQYF. CDR3 bases: TGCAGTGCTGGGGACAGGGGGACCTACGAGCAGTACTTC.

This clonotype was seen more than once but under ten times. V and J are TRBV5-6 and TRBJ2-6; no definite D call. Germline V gene lookup returns CDR1 SGHDT and CDR2 YYEEEE. This CDR3 is built from 15 residues. Trimming took 1 base from V and 2 from J, leaving 7 bases between them. CDR3 DNA: TGTGCCAGCAGCTTGTATGGGGCTGGGGCCAACGTCCTGACTTTC. Translation gives CASSLYGAGANVLTF.

This clonotype was counted between two and nine times. The chain links TRBV7-2 to TRBJ2-7; D call uncertain. Germline CDR1 and CDR2: SGHTA and FQGNSA. Trimming took 2 bases from V and 5 from J, leaving 10 bases between them. This CDR3 has 13 residues. The CDR3 region is CASSLMYQDEQYF. The DNA of the CDR3 is TGTGCCAGCAGCTTAATGTACCAAGACGAGCAGTACTTC. The full variable domain, in which reference TRBV7-2 and TRBJ2-7 provide the parts outside the CDR3, is GAGVSQSPSNKVTEKGKDVELRCDPISGHTALYWYRQSLGQGLEFLIYFQGNSAPDKSGLPSDRFSAERTGGSVSTLTIQRTQQEDSAVYLCASSLMYQDEQYFGPGTRLTVT.

This clonotype is categorized as medium-sized. The rearrangement links TRBV7-8 to TRBJ2-7; no definite D call. The V gene lost 5 bases and the J gene lost 0 bases, with 23 bases spanning the gap. The CDR3 loop spans 18 amino acids. Germline V gene lookup returns CDR1 SGHVS and CDR2 FQNEAQ. The CDR3 protein is CASSLLAATDHSSYEQYF. The CDR3 DNA reads as TGTGCCAGCAGCCTCTTAGCTGCTACCGACCACAGCTCCTACGAGCAGTACTTC.

The sample holds many counts of this clonotype. CDR3 sequence: CASSLGLSTAYF. CDR3 DNA sequence: TGTGCCAGCAGCTTAGGGTTGTCGACCGCGTATTTT. The rearrangement uses TRBV11-1 and TRBJ2-3; unclear D gene. This CDR3 has 12 residues. Looked up from germline, CDR1 is SGHAT and CDR2 is FQDESV (reference sequence). Trimming cost V 1 base and J 14 bases, with 13 bases left between them.